Listed below are T cell receptor beta chains from one sample, sequenced in a study of PD-L1 blockade in urothelial cancer. Sequenced by immunoSEQ multiplex PCR; TCRdb stores in-frame clones only, minus some. This table holds 38,000 or so clones, around four fifths found once. Material: PBMCs, obtained around atezolizumab (anti-PD-L1) treatment. Source of these receptors: a man aged 55-75 years with urothelial cancer. The conserved cysteine and the conserved F or W are not part of the CDR3 here.

J gene | V gene | CDR3 protein
TRBJ1-1 | TRBV7-2 | ASTRTGGGNTEAF
TRBJ2-5 | TRBV4-1 | ASSQGKGLAGAQETQY
TRBJ2-7 | TRBV2 | ASSEGKTGESEQY
TRBJ1-3 | TRBV18 | ASSPRDIRSGNTIY
TRBJ1-3 | TRBV15 | ATSRGLGGGNTIY
TRBJ1-3 | TRBV7-9 | AGSAGMGSGNTIY
TRBJ2-2 | TRBV4-3 | ASSPGTGHPGELF
TRBJ2-1 | TRBV4-2 | ASSQESGGGINEQF
TRBJ2-1 | TRBV11-2 | ASSSSGVYNEQF
TRBJ2-7 | TRBV5-8 | ASSLKWRGDGPYEQY
TRBJ2-3 | TRBV5-1 | ASSSPTAGAFNYTQY
TRBJ1-1 | TRBV20-1 | SVRPTGEAF
TRBJ1-2 | TRBV18 | ASSPPGGVNYGYT
TRBJ2-5 | TRBV9 | ASSVAGMGTGGRETQY
TRBJ2-5 | TRBV28 | ASRRQPQETQY
TRBJ2-3 | TRBV13 | ASSPLVPGTANTQY
TRBJ2-2 | TRBV19 | ASSFSPTNTGELF
TRBJ2-7 | TRBV27 | ASSQRGSAYEQY
TRBJ2-1 | TRBV7-9 | ASSMTSGRDRSYNEQF
TRBJ2-1 | TRBV11-2 | ASSLGGAGVPPRDEQF
TRBJ2-1 | TRBV19 | ATRPSGGNEQF
TRBJ2-3 | TRBV28 | ASSPSGRSTDTQY
TRBJ2-7 | TRBV5-4 | ASSLGGDRGWGVAYEQY
TRBJ1-2 | TRBV5-1 | ASSLRGGYGYT
TRBJ1-1 | TRBV27 | ASNFLTGSDTEAF
TRBJ1-1 | TRBV10-1 | ASSESSRGEAF
TRBJ2-2 | TRBV6-1 | ASSELGQGRGGELF
TRBJ2-7 | TRBV28 | ASSSPAGGGYEQY
TRBJ2-3 | TRBV7-2 | ASSITGGQADTQY
TRBJ1-1 | TRBV14 | ASSHLTGTEAF
TRBJ2-7 | TRBV6-1 | ASSLGLAESYEQY
TRBJ2-3 | TRBV5-4 | ASSVSNTDTQY
TRBJ2-3 | TRBV2 | ASSGESTDTQY
TRBJ1-5 | TRBV6-6 | ASSYSELSNQPQH
TRBJ1-1 | TRBV6-1 | ASSEKGTGITEAF
TRBJ1-5 | TRBV28 | ASSSSSPQH
TRBJ2-7 | TRBV5-1 | ASSSNRLSYEQY
TRBJ2-3 | TRBV5-1 | ASSPTAGTDTQY
TRBJ1-4 | TRBV7-9 | ASSPRVVATNEKLF
TRBJ2-7 | TRBV5-1 | ASSGWDSQGEQY
TRBJ2-1 | TRBV11-2 | ASSLIYRGGRDYNEQF
TRBJ2-5 | TRBV5-4 | ASSFPGQGAAETQY
TRBJ1-1 | TRBV6-6 | ASSSPGYRNTEAF
TRBJ2-1 | TRBV30 | AWSVSNGDYNEQF
TRBJ2-7 | TRBV9 | ASSPTSGPYSYEQY
TRBJ2-7 | TRBV10-1 | ATSSGQGGEQY
TRBJ1-2 | TRBV6-5 | ASSAGAGGYYGYT
TRBJ2-7 | TRBV28 | ASSLLSGSGNEQY
TRBJ1-3 | TRBV14 | ACSRGLGNTIY
TRBJ2-7 | TRBV28 | ASSSRDIYEQY
TRBJ1-3 | TRBV30 | AWSVRGQASRGNTIY
TRBJ2-5 | TRBV29-1 | SVTHLYQETQY
TRBJ2-7 | TRBV5-1 | ASAGDVGGIYEQY